The entry that follows covers one T cell receptor (beta chain) sequence. In the authors' workflow: Nucleated cell counts were estimated from reference gene primer amplification. Sequencing was performed with immunoSEQ multiplex PCR; in TCRdb, only in-frame clones are kept and a portion is missing. Clone size and V and J calls were adopted from that table, with D and trimming inferred from the DNA. Here the sample spans over 150,000 clones, about 90% being singletons. These data belong to a study of blood T cell repertoires in COVID-19. The CDR3 covers 15 residues. Trimming cost V 4 bases and J 3 bases; bases outside gene matches: 4. Germline CDR1 and CDR2: KGHSH and LQKENI. Clinical history as reported by participants underpinned cohort assignment.

Sequencing was done on a sample of PBMCs or T cells enriched from blood (not recorded which). This receptor was identified in a woman aged 50 to 65 who had recovered from COVID-19. The V call is TRBV18, the J call TRBJ2-1, with TRBD2 matching over 9 bases. The CDR3 DNA is TGTGCCAGCTCACTATTAGCGGGAGACTACAATGAGCAGTTCTTC. Protein: CASSLLAGDYNEQFF.